Given below is one T cell receptor (beta chain) in context. The data are from a study of shared clonotypes between healthy human individuals. Profiled with immunoSEQ multiplex PCR; TCRdb holds only in-frame clones, not every one. Here the sample spans more than 400,000 clones, about 96% being singletons. Germline assignment: CDR1 SGHNT and CDR2 YYREEE (reference sequence). The ends were cut back, 4 bases at V and 7 bases at J, with 8 bases in the middle. This CDR3 is 12 amino acids long. The chain employs TRBV5-4 and TRBJ2-2; D uncertain. Material: naive CD4+ T cells sorted from blood. Sample subset: CD45RA+ positively selected. The source is a woman between 25 and 40 years old in good health. This CDR3 is CASSHVVGELFF. CDR3 DNA: TGTGCCAGCAGCCACGTGGTCGGGGAGCTGTTTTTT. Supplemented by reference TRBV5-4 and TRBJ2-2, the full variable domain reads ETGVTQSPTHLIKTRGQQVTLRCSSQSGHNTVSWYQQALGQGPQFIFQYYREEENGRGNFPPRFSGLQFPNYSSELNVNALELDDSALYLCASSHVVGELFFGEGSRLTVL.